This T cell receptor beta chain originates from a study of blood T cell repertoires in COVID-19. Study information: Italy, Spain and the United States were the sources of the convalescent and acute COVID-19 samples. PBMCs, B-cell-depleted T cells, or T cells provided the cDNA or gDNA that made up the material.

In the authors' workflow: Amplification from reference gene primers served as the basis for estimated nucleated cell counts. Method: immunoSEQ multiplex PCR; TCRdb's copy keeps in-frame clones and lacks some. V and J calls and clone size are as listed in that table; D and trimming were resolved from the DNA. Of 75,000 to 100,000 clones listed, about 87% were seen once; the top ten hold 15% to 17%. This clone was detected only once. In germline, CDR1 is SGDLS, CDR2 YYNGEE. The CDR3 sequence is 14 residues long. V gave up 0 bases and J gave up 5 bases; unmatched junction bases: 0. J is TRBJ1-4 and V is TRBV9, with 8 positions matching TRBD1. This TCR came from a human donor in a cohort sampled during active COVID-19. What was sequenced was peripheral blood. The CDR3 sequence is CASSVAGGNEKLFF. CDR3 nucleotide sequence: TGTGCCAGCAGCGTAGCAGGGGGCAATGAAAAACTGTTTTTT. Supplemented by reference TRBV9 and TRBJ1-4, the full variable domain reads DSGVTQTPKHLITATGQRVTLRCSPRSGDLSVYWYQQSLDQGLQFLIQYYNGEERAKGNILERFSAQQFPDLHSELNLSSLELGDSALYFCASSVAGGNEKLFFGSGTQLSVL.